Presented here are 29 T cell receptor beta chains from one specimen sequenced in a study of blood T cell repertoires in COVID-19. The table came from immunoSEQ multiplex PCR; TCRdb's copy has only in-frame clones and leaves some out. This sample has approximately 140,000 clones, with around 87% found just once. Source material: PBMCs or T cells enriched from blood (not recorded which). These receptor sequences come from a woman aged 35 to 49 who had been exposed to COVID-19.

The chain joins TRBV27 to TRBJ2-3; 8 positions agree with TRBD2. The CDR3 loop spans 14 amino acids. Germline lookup yields CDR1 MNHEY and CDR2 SMNVEV (reference sequence). Trimming took 5 bases from V and 3 from J; bases not matched to a gene: 4. CDR3 DNA: TGTGCCAGCAGTCCCATAGCGGGAACAGATACGCAGTATTTT. The encoded protein is CASSPIAGTDTQYF.

Worth noting for this clone: One end of the junction is discordant with germline, which a read error may explain. The sample has other DNA sequences that encode this CDR3 too. The chain carries TRBV27 and TRBJ2-7; 8 nucleotides line up with TRBD2. Looked up from germline, CDR1 is MNHEY and CDR2 is SMNVEV (reference sequence). The CDR3 spans 14 residues. The CDR3 bases are TGTGCCAGCAGTCTTAGCGGGGCCACCTACGAACAGTACTTC. Its protein is CASSLSGATYEQYF.

V and J are TRBV21-1 and TRBJ2-7; the tabulated D call, TRBD1, remains unverified against the DNA. TRBV21-1 is annotated as a pseudogene. CDR3 length: 16 residues. CDR3 nucleotides: TGTGCCAGCAGCAAAAGACGTTACAGGGGGTGGTACGAGCAGTACTTC. Residues: CASSKRRYRGWYEQYF.

The rearrangement links TRBV12-3 or TRBV12-4 to TRBJ2-2; no clear D. V lost 5 bases, J lost 0 bases, and 4 bases lay in between. There are 13 residues in the CDR3. DNA of the CDR3: TGTGCCAGCAGTCCCACGAACACCGGGGAGCTGTTTTTT. Its protein is CASSPTNTGELFF.

The chain recombines TRBV5-1 with TRBJ1-1; 8 bases line up with TRBD1. The trim removed 4 bases at V and 4 bases at J, leaving 9 bases unmatched. The CDR3 loop spans 15 amino acids. Germline V gene lookup returns CDR1 SGHRS and CDR2 YFSETQ. The CDR3 DNA is TGCGCCAGCAGCCCGAACGCCGACAGGGGCACTGAAGCTTTCTTT. It specifies CASSPNADRGTEAFF.

The genes are TRBV18 and TRBJ1-4; 9 nucleotides agree with TRBD1. The CDR3 runs to 17 residues. Germline CDR1 is KGHSH and CDR2 is LQKENI. V lost 3 bases and J lost 7; bases outside the gene matches: 12. The CDR3 nucleotides read TGTGCCAGCTCACCCTCCCCGCTACAGGGGGCGGGTGAAAAACTGTTTTTT. This translates into CASSPSPLQGAGEKLFF.

V is TRBV7-2 and J is TRBJ2-5, with D perhaps matching TRBD2 (6 bases). Trimming removed 5 bases at V and 5 bases at J, with 21 bases between. Germline CDR1 and CDR2: SGHTA and FQGNSA. The CDR3 spans 16 residues. CDR3 in DNA: TGTGCCAGCAGCCCGGAGGGTCCGGGTTCCGGGGAGACCCAGTACTTC. This translates into CASSPEGPGSGETQYF.

The CDR3: CASSLPRGMNTEAFF. As DNA, the CDR3 is TGTGCCAGCAGCTTGCCCAGGGGCATGAACACTGAAGCTTTCTTT. V is TRBV7-9 and J is TRBJ1-1, with D possibly matching TRBD1 (6 bases). V lost 3 bases to trimming and J lost 0 bases, with 11 bases between them. The CDR3 runs to 15 residues. CDR1 and CDR2 (germline): SEHNR, FQNEAQ (reference sequence).

The chain is built from TRBV10-3 and TRBJ2-5; 9 nucleotides match TRBD2. CDR3 length: 13 amino acids. V lost 8 bases to trimming and J lost 2 bases; unmatched junction nucleotides: 3. Germline V gives CDR1 ENHRY, CDR2 SYGVKD. CDR3 region: CAIGTSPQETQYF. CDR3 bases: TGTGCCATCGGGACTAGCCCTCAAGAGACCCAGTACTTC.

J is TRBJ2-3 and V is TRBV18; D gene ambiguous. This CDR3 has 17 amino acids. Between the trimmed V and J ends, which lost 3 bases and 1 base, there was a span of 17 bases. Germline loops: CDR1 KGHSH, CDR2 LQKENI. The CDR3 here is CASSPVVGALGTDTQYF. The CDR3, as DNA: TGTGCCAGCTCACCCGTGGTAGGTGCGCTAGGCACAGATACGCAGTATTTT.

The gene calls are TRBV27 and TRBJ2-5; 10 bases fit TRBD1. Trimming took 7 bases from V and 2 from J; bases not matched to a gene: 1. The CDR3 length is 13 residues. Germline loops: CDR1 MNHEY, CDR2 SMNVEV (reference sequence). CDR3 nucleotides: TGTGCCAGCAAGGGACAGGGGCAAGAGACCCAGTACTTC. Translation: CASKGQGQETQYF.

This sequence joins TRBV10-3 and TRBJ2-1; D is possibly TRBD1 (6 bases). Per the germline V gene, CDR1 is ENHRY and CDR2 is SYGVKD. Trimming took off 6 bases at V and 0 bases at J, with 12 bases between the two ends. The CDR3 loop spans 15 amino acids. CDR3 sequence (DNA): TGTGCCATCAGCGGGGACACCGACTCCTACAATGAGCAGTTCTTC. The encoded protein is CAISGDTDSYNEQFF.

The chain carries TRBV15 and TRBJ1-5; D unclear. V was pared by 0 bases and J by 0 bases, with 6 bases between. The CDR3 has 15 residues. The germline V gene encodes CDR1 LNHNV and CDR2 YYDKDF (reference sequence). The CDR3 spells CATSRDRYSNQPQHF. The CDR3, as DNA: TGTGCCACCAGCAGAGACAGGTATAGCAATCAGCCCCAGCATTTT.

CDR3 loop: CASSAADRNTEAFF. In nucleotides, the CDR3 is TGTGCCAGCAGTGCGGCAGACAGGAACACTGAAGCTTTCTTT. This sequence joins TRBV2 and TRBJ1-1; D is possibly TRBD1 (5 bases). V was clipped by 4 bases and J by 1 base, with 10 bases between them. This CDR3 has 14 amino acids. The germline V gene has CDR1 SNHLY and CDR2 FYNNEI.

This clone was counted between two and nine times. The chain joins TRBV7-9 to TRBJ1-4; a weak D match, TRBD1 (5 bases). Germline lookup yields CDR1 SEHNR and CDR2 FQNEAQ (reference sequence). The CDR3 length is 16 residues. Trimming removed 5 bases from V and 0 bases from J, with 13 bases in between. In DNA form, the CDR3 reads TGTGCCAGCAGCCTAGACAGTTCCGCAACTAATGAAAAACTGTTTTTT. This gives the protein CASSLDSSATNEKLFF.

The rearrangement joins TRBV12-5 to TRBJ1-1; TRBD1 agrees at 7 bases. This CDR3 comprises 14 residues. Per the germline V gene, CDR1 is LGHNT and CDR2 is FRNRAP. The V and J ends lost 6 bases and 3 bases, in that order; junction bases with no gene match: 7. CDR3 amino acids: CASGSLDRDTEAFF. The CDR3 DNA follows: TGTGCTAGTGGGTCACTAGACAGGGACACTGAAGCTTTCTTT.

The rearrangement links TRBV5-1 to TRBJ2-2; the D is unclear. Trimming left V 0 bases short and J 3 bases short, with 6 bases between. CDR1 SGHRS and CDR2 YFSETQ come from the germline V gene. There are 14 residues in the CDR3. The DNA for the CDR3 is TGCGCCAGCAGCTTGGATAGAGACACCGGGGAGCTGTTTTTT. Translating it yields CASSLDRDTGELFF.

The chain is built from TRBV28 and TRBJ2-1; 14 bases match TRBD2. V was clipped by 1 base and J by 9 bases; unmatched bases: 11. Looked up from germline, CDR1 is MDHEN and CDR2 is SYDVKM. The CDR3 runs 18 residues. The CDR3 loop is CASSLSRGLAGDSGEQFF. CDR3 DNA sequence: TGTGCCAGCAGTTTATCCCGGGGACTAGCGGGAGATTCGGGTGAGCAGTTCTTC.

The chain combines TRBV2 with TRBJ2-7; 7 bases align to TRBD2. Germline values: CDR1 SNHLY, CDR2 FYNNEI. The CDR3 contains 12 residues. V lost 4 bases, J lost 4 bases, and 1 base stayed unmatched. In DNA form, the CDR3 reads TGTGCCAGCAGTGGGGGGGGTTACGAGCAGTACTTC. Its translation is CASSGGGYEQYF.

A single count supports this clone. The CDR3 region has the DNA TGTGCCAGCAGCGTAGATGCCCTCGGTCAACTGTTTTTT. It is translated as CASSVDALGQLFF. V and J are TRBV9 and TRBJ1-4; D unclear. CDR1 is SGDLS and CDR2 is YYNGEE in the germline V gene. The CDR3 covers 13 residues. Trimming took 0 bases from V and 12 from J, leaving 12 bases between them.

The V call is TRBV4-1, the J call TRBJ1-5; no clear D gene. Per germline, CDR1 MGHRA and CDR2 YSYEKL. The V end was cut by 2 bases, the J end by 3 bases, with 11 bases between. This CDR3 has 15 residues. The CDR3 bases are TGCGCCAGCAGCCAAATGTGGCCCGACAATCAGCCCCAGCATTTT. Amino acid sequence: CASSQMWPDNQPQHF.

This clone was picked up a small number of times. The V and J genes are TRBV6-6 and TRBJ1-6, with TRBD1 as a possible D gene (6 bases). Between the trimmed V and J ends, which lost 4 bases and 10 bases, there was a span of 14 bases. This CDR3 has 14 amino acids. Per the germline V gene, CDR1 is MNHNY and CDR2 is SVGAGI (reference sequence). The CDR3 DNA follows: TGTGCCAGCAGTTTCGGGGACATCTGGTCACCCCTCCACTTT. Protein product: CASSFGDIWSPLHF.

The V call is TRBV6-4, the J call TRBJ2-1; 12 nucleotides align to TRBD2. V dropped 6 bases and J dropped 7; count of bases not matched to a gene: 19. This CDR3 contains 19 residues. Germline V gene lookup returns CDR1 MRHNA and CDR2 SNTAGT. The CDR3 is CASSRRPSSGGAAGNEQFF. CDR3 in DNA: TGTGCCAGCAGCCGCCGACCCTCTAGCGGGGGGGCCGCCGGGAATGAGCAGTTCTTC.

Many counts were recorded for this clone. This chain links TRBV14 with TRBJ2-3, with D perhaps matching TRBD1 (7 bases). From germline, CDR1 is SGHDN and CDR2 FVKESK. The CDR3 totals 15 residues. V lost 4 bases and J 1 base, leaving 12 bases between the germline ends. The CDR3 loop is CASSLGGQRTDTQYF. In DNA form, the CDR3 reads TGTGCCAGCAGCCTCGGGGGACAGCGCACAGATACGCAGTATTTT. Full variable domain (outside the CDR3, taken from reference TRBV14 and TRBJ2-3): EAGVTQFPSHSVIEKGQTVTLRCDPISGHDNLYWYRRVMGKEIKFLLHFVKESKQDESGMPNNRFLAERTGGTYSTLKVQPAELEDSGVYFCASSLGGQRTDTQYFGPGTRLTVL.

This clone was detected a few times. The genes are TRBV11-2 and TRBJ1-6; D may be TRBD1 (6 bases). Looked up from germline, CDR1 is SGHAT and CDR2 is FQNNGV. Trimming took off 4 bases at V and 3 bases at J, with 13 bases between the two ends. The CDR3 contains 16 residues. In nucleotides, the CDR3 is TGTGCCAGCAGCTCAGGGGTGAGAGGCTATAATTCACCCCTCCACTTT. It yields the protein CASSSGVRGYNSPLHF. The entire variable domain, with the rest obtained from reference TRBV11-2 and TRBJ1-6, is as follows: EAGVAQSPRYKIIEKRQSVAFWCNPISGHATLYWYQQILGQGPKLLIQFQNNGVVDDSQLPKDRFSAERLKGVDSTLKIQPAKLEDSAVYLCASSSGVRGYNSPLHFGNGTRLTVT.

The J gene is TRBJ2-7, the V gene TRBV6-2 or TRBV6-3; possible D gene TRBD2, 5 bases. V lost 0 bases to trimming and J lost 5 bases, with 14 bases between them. Germline CDR1 and CDR2: MNHEY and SVGEGT. CDR3 size: 15 residues. The CDR3 loop reads CASSYSSPEGDEQYF. The CDR3 DNA sequence: TGTGCCAGCAGTTACTCGAGTCCTGAGGGCGACGAGCAGTACTTC.

V gene TRBV19 combines with J gene TRBJ2-3, with no clear D. Per germline, CDR1 LNHDA and CDR2 SQIVND (reference sequence). The V gene lost 3 bases and the J gene lost 5 bases, with 15 bases spanning the gap. The CDR3 covers 15 residues. Here the CDR3 reads CASSMITKSGDTQYF. For the CDR3, the DNA is TGTGCCAGTAGTATGATAACCAAATCAGGAGATACGCAGTATTTT. Full variable domain (missing parts from reference TRBV19 and TRBJ2-3): DGGITQSPKYLFRKEGQNVTLSCEQNLNHDAMYWYRQDPGQGLRLIYYSQIVNDFQKGDIAEGYSVSREKKESFPLTVTSAQKNPTAFYLCASSMITKSGDTQYFGPGTRLTVL.

This clone appeared a few times. The J gene is TRBJ1-1, the V gene TRBV3-1 (or the pseudogene TRBV3-2), with D possibly TRBD1 on 6 matching bases. The germline CDR1 and CDR2 sequences are LGHDT and YNNKEL (reference sequence). The CDR3 consists of 12 residues. Trimming pared 3 bases from V and 12 bases from J, leaving 14 bases between. CDR3 DNA sequence: TGTGCCAGCAGCCAGTCCGGGACAATGACTTTCTTT. This encodes CASSQSGTMTFF.

This chain links TRBV9 with TRBJ2-5; 8 bases are shared with TRBD1. The CDR3 has 15 amino acids. The germline gives CDR1 SGDLS, CDR2 YYNGEE. V lost 3 bases and J lost 5; bases outside the gene matches: 9. The CDR3 nucleotides are TGTGCCAGCAGCGCCGAAGGACAGGGAGGCGAGACCCAGTACTTC. It codes for CASSAEGQGGETQYF. The full variable domain, completed using reference TRBV9 and TRBJ2-5, is DSGVTQTPKHLITATGQRVTLRCSPRSGDLSVYWYQQSLDQGLQFLIQYYNGEERAKGNILERFSAQQFPDLHSELNLSSLELGDSALYFCASSAEGQGGETQYFGPGTRLLVL.